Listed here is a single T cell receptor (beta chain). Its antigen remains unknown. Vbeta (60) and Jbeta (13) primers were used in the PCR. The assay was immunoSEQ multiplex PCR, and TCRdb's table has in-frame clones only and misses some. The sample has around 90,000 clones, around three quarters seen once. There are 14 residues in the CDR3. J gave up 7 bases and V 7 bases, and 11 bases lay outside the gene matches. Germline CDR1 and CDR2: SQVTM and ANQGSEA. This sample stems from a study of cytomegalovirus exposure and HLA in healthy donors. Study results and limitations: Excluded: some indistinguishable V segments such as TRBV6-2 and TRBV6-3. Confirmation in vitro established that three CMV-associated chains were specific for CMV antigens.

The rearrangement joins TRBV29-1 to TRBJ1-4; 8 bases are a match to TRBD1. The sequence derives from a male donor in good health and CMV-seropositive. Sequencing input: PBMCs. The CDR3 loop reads CSARSDRVPEKLFF. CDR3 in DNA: TGCAGCGCCCGATCGGACAGGGTGCCTGAAAAACTGTTTTTT. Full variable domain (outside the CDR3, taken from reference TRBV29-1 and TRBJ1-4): SAVISQKPSRDICQRGTSLTIQCQVDSQVTMMFWYRQQPGQSLTLIATANQGSEATYESGFVIDKFPISRPNLTFSTLTVSNMSPEDSSIYLCSARSDRVPEKLFFGSGTQLSVL.